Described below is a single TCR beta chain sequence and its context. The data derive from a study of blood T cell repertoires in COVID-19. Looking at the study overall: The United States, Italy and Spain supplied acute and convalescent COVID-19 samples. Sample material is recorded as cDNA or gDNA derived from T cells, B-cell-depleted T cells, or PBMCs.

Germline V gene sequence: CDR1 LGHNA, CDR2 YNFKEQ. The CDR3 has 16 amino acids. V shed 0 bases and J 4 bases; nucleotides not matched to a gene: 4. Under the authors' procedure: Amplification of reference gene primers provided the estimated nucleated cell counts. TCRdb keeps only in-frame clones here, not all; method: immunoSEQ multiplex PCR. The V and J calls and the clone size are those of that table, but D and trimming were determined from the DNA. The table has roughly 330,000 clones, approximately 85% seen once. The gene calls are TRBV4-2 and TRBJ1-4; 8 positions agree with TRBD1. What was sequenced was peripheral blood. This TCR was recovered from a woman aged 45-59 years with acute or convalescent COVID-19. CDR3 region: CASSQDGTGLNEKLFF. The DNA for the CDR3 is TGTGCCAGCAGCCAAGATGGGACAGGCCTTAATGAAAAACTGTTTTTT.